What follows are 10 T cell receptor beta chains derived from one specimen sequenced in a study of CD8 T cells in ankylosing spondylitis. TCRdb called the 5' RACE reads again in MiXCR, with one record for every CDR3 protein. The sample shows 150,000 to 200,000 distinct CDR3 sequences, over 10% of them seen only once. The sample comprised blood, either unsorted or a sorted T cell fraction (not recorded which). All receptors come from a female donor with ankylosing spondylitis or in good health (not recorded which).

This clonotype appeared a few times. This chain joins TRBV5-8 and TRBJ1-6; D is unclear. V shed 3 bases and J shed 10 bases, with 5 bases lying between them. Germline V gene sequence: CDR1 SGHTS, CDR2 YDEGEE. CDR3 length: 11 residues. CDR3 sequence: CASSSSSPLHF. The CDR3 nucleotides are TGTGCCAGCAGCTCGAGCTCACCCCTCCACTTT.

Many counts were recorded for this clonotype. This rearrangement joins TRBV10-3 to TRBJ1-2; 11 positions agree with TRBD1. After removal of 4 bases from V and 3 bases from J, the junction contained 4 bases not matched to a gene. Germline V lookup: CDR1 ENHRY, CDR2 SYGVKD. The CDR3 consists of 15 residues. The CDR3 DNA reads as TGTGCCATCAGTGCCCGGGACAGGGGGGACTATGGCTACACCTTC. Amino acid sequence: CAISARDRGDYGYTF.

This clonotype occurred many times. Here the CDR3 DNA reads TGCAGTGCTAGAGATTCCGTGGCCAGCTCCTACGAGCAGTACTTC. It is translated as CSARDSVASSYEQYF. This chain uses TRBV20-1 with TRBJ2-7; D not resolved. CDR3 length: 15 residues. V lost 0 bases to trimming and J lost 0 bases, with 12 bases between them. CDR1 and CDR2 from the germline V gene are DFQATT and SNEGSKA (reference sequence).

The table lists this clonotype with many counts. The gene calls are TRBV5-1 and TRBJ1-6; D remains ambiguous. Germline lookup yields CDR1 SGHRS and CDR2 YFSETQ. V lost 4 bases, J lost 10 bases, and 12 bases lay in between. The CDR3 covers 13 residues. The CDR3 DNA follows: TGCGCCAGCAGCCTCCGGACGGAATCACCCCTCCACTTT. The encoded protein is CASSLRTESPLHF.

As to this clonotype: This clone may be a read error of a much larger clone one base away. The chain joins TRBV19 to TRBJ2-1; no definite D call. Germline CDR1 is LNHDA and CDR2 is SQIVND (reference sequence). CDR3 size: 13 residues. The CDR3 spells CANSIRLYNEQFF. Written as DNA, the CDR3 is TGTGCCAATAGTATTCGGCTTTACAATGAGCAGTTCTTC.

The table lists this clonotype with many counts. The chain employs TRBV20-1 and TRBJ2-5; TRBD2 matches 8 bases. The junction had 19 bases not matched to a gene; V was cut back by 2 bases and J by 2 bases. The germline gives CDR1 DFQATT, CDR2 SNEGSKA (reference sequence). The CDR3 spans 19 residues. This CDR3 is CSARSLGSRSGGIQETQYF. CDR3 DNA: TGCAGTGCTAGATCACTTGGATCCCGAAGCGGGGGAATACAAGAGACCCAGTACTTC.

This clonotype was counted ten times or more. The gene calls are TRBV6-1 and TRBJ1-2; no definite D call. CDR3 length: 15 amino acids. Trimming removed 6 bases from V and 0 bases from J, with 14 bases in between. Germline V gene lookup returns CDR1 MNHNS and CDR2 SASEGT. The CDR3 reads CASRVSGQPNYGYTF. The CDR3 region has the DNA TGTGCCAGCAGAGTCTCCGGCCAGCCTAACTATGGCTACACCTTC.

This clonotype was seen only a few times. V usage is TRBV20-1 and J usage is TRBJ2-7; TRBD2 aligns across 9 bases. The J segment lost 5 bases and the V segment lost 2 bases, leaving 10 bases of the junction unmatched. Germline V gene data show CDR1 as DFQATT and CDR2 as SNEGSKA (reference sequence). This CDR3 has 15 amino acids. The chain's CDR3 is CSARFFGTSSDEQYF. CDR3 bases: TGCAGTGCTAGATTTTTCGGGACTAGCTCAGACGAGCAGTACTTC.

This clonotype was observed many times. This sequence joins TRBV15 and TRBJ2-3, with TRBD1 identical over 12 bases. This CDR3 comprises 16 residues. The V gene's germline CDR1 is LNHNV and CDR2 YYDKDF (reference sequence). After removal of 4 bases from V and 4 bases from J, the junction contained 6 bases not matched to a gene. CDR3 in DNA: TGTGCCACCAGCACGGGACAGGGGGCAAGGGCAGATACGCAGTATTTT. Translating it yields CATSTGQGARADTQYF.

This clonotype occurred a few times. This chain links TRBV11-2 with TRBJ2-4, with D uncertain. The germline gives CDR1 SGHAT, CDR2 FQNNGV. V lost 6 bases to trimming and J lost 2 bases, with 11 bases between them. The CDR3 is made up of 14 amino acids. The CDR3 here is CASRSDGTKNIQYF. In DNA form, the CDR3 reads TGTGCCAGCAGATCGGACGGCACCAAAAACATTCAGTACTTC.